These T cell receptor beta chains were read from a single sample in a study of cytomegalovirus exposure and HLA in healthy donors. Repertoires were generated with immunoSEQ multiplex PCR, while TCRdb's copy carries only in-frame clones and drops some. The sample comprises around 63,000 clones, 70% to 85% of which are singletons, and about 8% rests with the top ten. The sample was PBMCs. The receptors come from a man between 60 and 70 years old in good health and CMV-seropositive. CDR3s include the opening cysteine and the closing phenylalanine or tryptophan. The order of the fields is J gene, CDR3 length, V gene, CDR3 protein.

TRBJ2-7 | 15 | TRBV7-8 | CASSLDRQLVYEQYF
TRBJ2-7 | 14 | TRBV27 | CASSLLGQTYEQYF
TRBJ1-5 | 15 | TRBV7-9 | CASSSGHYSNQPQHF
TRBJ2-5 | 16 | TRBV6-1 | CASSEAGGNLQETQYF
TRBJ2-2 | 16 | TRBV11-2 | CASSLTSGSLGGELFF
TRBJ2-3 | 13 | TRBV5-4 | CASGFGGSDTQYF
TRBJ2-6 | 16 | TRBV6-7 | CASSYSAGTGGNVLTF
TRBJ2-7 | 15 | TRBV5-6 | CASSFPTGNSYEQYF
TRBJ2-7 | 14 | TRBV2 | CASRLAASSYEQYF
TRBJ1-5 | 15 | TRBV2 | CASNMAGYSNQPQHF
TRBJ2-3 | 17 | TRBV5-1 | CASSLAGNSGSGGTQYF
TRBJ2-7 | 15 | TRBV11-2 | CASSLAGGGSYEQYF